This T cell receptor beta chain comes out of a study of cytomegalovirus exposure and HLA in healthy donors. TCRdb keeps only in-frame clones here, not all; method: immunoSEQ multiplex PCR. Here the sample spans roughly 330,000 clones, about nine tenths being singletons. The length of the CDR3 is 13 residues. Germline assignment: CDR1 SGHDT and CDR2 YYEEEE. Trimming shortened V by 2 bases and J by 4 bases, and 9 bases separated the two germline ends. J is TRBJ2-5 and V is TRBV5-6; D is ambiguous. This sequence originates from a woman in her 30s in good health and CMV-seropositive. Sequenced material: PBMCs. CDR3: CASSFRGVETQYF. CDR3 DNA sequence: TGTGCCAGCAGCTTTCGTGGAGTAGAGACCCAGTACTTC.